This TCR beta chain was captured in a study of CD8 T cells in ankylosing spondylitis. Overall study results and limits: Characteristic of ankylosing spondylitis blood, it appeared, was a TCR beta motif comprising eight highly homologous variants. Matched synovial fluid from ankylosing spondylitis patients was reported to be enriched for disease-linked clones. Those disease-linked clones were CD8+; they were also relatively rare in peripheral blood.

Notes on this clonotype: What it recognizes is unknown.

Trimming stripped 1 base from V and 0 bases from J, with 34 bases between. The CDR3 covers 24 residues. CDR1 is MRHNA, CDR2 SNTAGT, per germline. Quantitative barcoded 5'-RACE was used to prepare TCR beta libraries. TCRdb recomputed calls from the 5' RACE reads with MiXCR, one row per CDR3 protein. The sample includes under 450,000 distinct CDR3 sequences, 17% seen only once; the top ten take over 1%. V is TRBV6-4 and J is TRBJ2-1; D perhaps matches TRBD1 (5 bases). This TCR was sampled from a male donor with ankylosing spondylitis. Sequencing was done on a sample of blood, either unsorted or a sorted T cell fraction (not recorded which). CDR3: CASSDYVDTLTVSQSSGSYNEQFF. The CDR3 DNA sequence: TGTGCCAGCAGTGACTACGTGGACACGTTGACAGTCTCCCAATCGTCCGGCTCCTACAATGAGCAGTTCTTC.